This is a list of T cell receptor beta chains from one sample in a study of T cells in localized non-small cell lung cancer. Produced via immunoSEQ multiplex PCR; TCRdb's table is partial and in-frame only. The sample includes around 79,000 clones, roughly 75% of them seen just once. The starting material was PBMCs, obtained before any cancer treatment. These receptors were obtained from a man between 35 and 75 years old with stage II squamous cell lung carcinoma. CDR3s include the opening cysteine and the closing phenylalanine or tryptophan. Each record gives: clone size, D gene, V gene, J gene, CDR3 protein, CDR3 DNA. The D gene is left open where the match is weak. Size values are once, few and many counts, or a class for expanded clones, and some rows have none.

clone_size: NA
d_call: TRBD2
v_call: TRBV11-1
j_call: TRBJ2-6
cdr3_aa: CASRYNGLAGNSGANVLTF
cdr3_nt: TGTGCCAGCAGATACAACGGACTAGCGGGGAACTCTGGGGCCAACGTCCTGACTTTC

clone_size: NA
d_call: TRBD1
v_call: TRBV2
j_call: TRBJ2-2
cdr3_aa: CASGGQGAGELFF
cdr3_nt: TGTGCCAGCGGAGGACAGGGGGCAGGGGAGCTGTTTTTT

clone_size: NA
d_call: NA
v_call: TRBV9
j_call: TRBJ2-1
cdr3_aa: CASSADSQSYNEQFF
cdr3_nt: TGTGCCAGCAGCGCCGACAGCCAGTCCTACAATGAGCAGTTCTTC

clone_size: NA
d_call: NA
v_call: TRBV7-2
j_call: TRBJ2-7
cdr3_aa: CASSQGSQGEQYF
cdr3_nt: TGTGCCAGCAGCCAGGGTTCCCAAGGGGAGCAGTACTTC

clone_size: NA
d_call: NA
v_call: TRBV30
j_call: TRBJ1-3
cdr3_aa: CAWSVGSSGNTIYF
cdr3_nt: TGTGCCTGGAGTGTAGGGAGCTCTGGAAACACCATATATTTT

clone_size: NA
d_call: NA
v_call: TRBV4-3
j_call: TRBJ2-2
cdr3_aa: CASSEGGRGTGELFF
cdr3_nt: TGCGCCAGCAGCGAGGGGGGTAGAGGGACCGGGGAGCTGTTTTTT

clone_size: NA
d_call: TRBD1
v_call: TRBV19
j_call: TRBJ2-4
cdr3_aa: CASSPLGQGMDKNIQYF
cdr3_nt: TGTGCCAGTAGTCCATTGGGACAGGGGATGGACAAAAACATTCAGTACTTC

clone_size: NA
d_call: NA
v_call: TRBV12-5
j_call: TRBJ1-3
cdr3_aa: CASGSDGNTIYF
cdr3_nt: TGTGCTAGTGGTTCCGACGGAAACACCATATATTTT

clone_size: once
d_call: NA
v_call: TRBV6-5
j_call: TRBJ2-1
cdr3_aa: CASRFGNEQFF
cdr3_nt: TGTGCCAGCAGATTCGGCAATGAGCAGTTCTTC

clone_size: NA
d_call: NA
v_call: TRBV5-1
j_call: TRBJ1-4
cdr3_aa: CASSRLGQGNEKLFF
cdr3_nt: TGCGCCAGCTCTCGTCTGGGGCAGGGTAATGAAAAACTGTTTTTT

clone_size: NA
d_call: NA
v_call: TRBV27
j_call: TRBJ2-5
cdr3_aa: CASSSLGAQETQYF
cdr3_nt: TGTGCCAGCAGTTCCCTTGGAGCCCAAGAGACCCAGTACTTC

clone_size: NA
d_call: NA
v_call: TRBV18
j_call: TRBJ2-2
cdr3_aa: CASSPRQENTGELFF
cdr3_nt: TGTGCCAGCTCACCGCGACAGGAGAACACCGGGGAGCTGTTTTTT

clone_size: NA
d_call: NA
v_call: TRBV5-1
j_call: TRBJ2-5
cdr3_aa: CASSQGGNQETQYF
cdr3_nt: TGCGCCAGCAGCCAGGGGGGTAACCAAGAGACCCAGTACTTC

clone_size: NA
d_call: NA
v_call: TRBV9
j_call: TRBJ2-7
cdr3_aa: CASSGPDGRPYEQYF
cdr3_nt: TGTGCCAGCAGCGGCCCGGACGGACGGCCCTACGAGCAGTACTTC

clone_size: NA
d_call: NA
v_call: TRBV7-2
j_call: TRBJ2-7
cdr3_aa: CASSLAGVGEQYF
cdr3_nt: TGTGCCAGCAGCTTAGCCGGGGTAGGAGAGCAGTACTTC

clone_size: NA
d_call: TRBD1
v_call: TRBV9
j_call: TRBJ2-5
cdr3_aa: CASSRTGGEETQYF
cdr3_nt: TGTGCCAGCAGCAGGACAGGGGGAGAAGAGACCCAGTACTTC